These 14 T cell receptor beta chains came from one sample sequenced in a study of CD8 T cell repertoires and HIV-1 epitope variants. Measured with immunoSEQ multiplex PCR; TCRdb has only the in-frame clones, and not every one. The sample shows 2,500 to 3,000 clones, roughly 69% of them seen only once. These receptors lack a known antigen. Sequencing was carried out using cultured CD8+ T cells derived from PBMCs. The receptors were sampled from a male donor with HIV.

V is TRBV28 and J is TRBJ2-5; a weak D match, TRBD1 (6 bases). V was cut by 6 bases and J by 3 bases, with 17 bases left in between. Germline V gene sequence: CDR1 MDHEN, CDR2 SYDVKM. The CDR3 runs 15 residues. The CDR3 DNA reads as TGTGCCAGCAGCTCATCCAAGTACAGGGAAGAGACCCAGTACTTC. Its protein product is CASSSSKYREETQYF.

CDR3 sequence: CASRSGTVAYEQYF. The CDR3, as DNA: TGTGCCAGCAGATCCGGGACAGTAGCCTACGAGCAGTACTTC. This chain joins TRBV28 and TRBJ2-7; 7 nucleotides agree with TRBD1. The CDR3 has 14 residues. The junction had 7 bases not matched to a gene; V was cut back by 6 bases and J by 2 bases. The germline gives CDR1 MDHEN, CDR2 SYDVKM.

This clone appeared a few times. The CDR3 coding sequence is TGCGCCAGCAGCCGGACAGGGGGAGACACTGAAGCTTTCTTT. This gives the protein CASSRTGGDTEAFF. The chain recombines TRBV5-1 with TRBJ1-1; 10 bases fit TRBD1. There are 14 residues in the CDR3. V lost 4 bases to trimming and J lost 3 bases; unmatched junction nucleotides: 3. In germline, CDR1 is SGHRS, CDR2 YFSETQ. Based on the CDR3 plus reference TRBV5-1 and TRBJ1-1, the full variable domain is KAGVTQTPRYLIKTRGQQVTLSCSPISGHRSVSWYQQTPGQGLQFLFEYFSETQRNKGNFPGRFSGRQFSNSRSEMNVSTLELGDSALYLCASSRTGGDTEAFFGQGTRLTVV.

The V call is TRBV28, the J call TRBJ2-1; 9 nucleotides line up with TRBD2. This CDR3 contains 15 residues. Germline CDR1 reads MDHEN; CDR2 reads SYDVKM. Trimming removed 6 bases from V and 5 bases from J; junction bases left unmatched: 8. This CDR3 is CASSLRAGGHNEQFF. CDR3 nucleotide sequence: TGTGCCAGCAGCCTAAGGGCGGGGGGGCACAATGAGCAGTTCTTC.

This clone has a handful of counts. The rearrangement joins TRBV4-2 to TRBJ1-2; TRBD1 aligns across 7 bases. V shed 1 base and J 4 bases; nucleotides not matched to a gene: 3. CDR3 size: 14 residues. In germline, CDR1 is LGHNA, CDR2 YNFKEQ. The CDR3 region has the DNA TGTGCCAGCAGCCAAGTGAGGGACAGCTATGGCTACACCTTC. This codes for CASSQVRDSYGYTF.

By share, this clone counts as large. J is TRBJ2-2 and V is TRBV19; D is undetermined. Germline-derived CDR1 and CDR2 are LNHDA and SQIVND (reference sequence). Trimming took 3 bases from V and 4 from J, leaving 9 bases between them. The CDR3 has 14 residues. CDR3 nucleotides: TGTGCCAGTAGTATTAGAGGATCCACCGGGGAGCTGTTTTTT. It translates to CASSIRGSTGELFF.

The J gene is TRBJ1-2, the V gene TRBV27, with D possibly matching TRBD1 (5 bases). Trimming took off 2 bases at V and 3 bases at J, with 10 bases between the two ends. The length of the CDR3 is 14 residues. Germline V gene sequence: CDR1 MNHEY, CDR2 SMNVEV (reference sequence). The DNA for the CDR3 is TGTGCCAGCAGTTTACTTGGGGGGTACTATGGCTACACCTTC. Protein: CASSLLGGYYGYTF.

The chain couples TRBV25-1 to TRBJ2-2, with D unresolved. Germline loops: CDR1 MGHDK, CDR2 SYGVNS. Between the trimmed V and J ends, which lost 5 bases and 4 bases, there was a span of 8 bases. The CDR3 runs 13 residues. Here the CDR3 DNA reads TGTGCCAGCAGTACATCACCCACCGGGGAGCTGTTTTTT. This sequence encodes CASSTSPTGELFF.

This clone occurred once. The chain joins TRBV27 to TRBJ2-6; D is undetermined. V was pared by 10 bases and J by 0 bases, with 4 bases between. The V gene's germline CDR1 is MNHEY and CDR2 SMNVEV (reference sequence). The CDR3 is 12 amino acids. The CDR3 sequence is CATYSGANVLTF. The CDR3 region has the DNA TGTGCCACCTACTCTGGGGCCAACGTCCTGACTTTC.

The CDR3 loop reads CASSLAWQTGQPQHF. CDR3 coding DNA: TGTGCCAGCAGCTTGGCCTGGCAGACTGGTCAGCCCCAGCATTTT. The J gene is TRBJ1-5, the V gene TRBV5-5; the D is unclear. The V gene's germline CDR1 is SGHKS and CDR2 YYEKEE (reference sequence). The CDR3 is made up of 15 amino acids. The V end was cut by 0 bases, the J end by 6 bases, with 13 bases between.

This clone occurred a few times. This chain links TRBV6-5 with TRBJ2-6; TRBD1 aligns across 8 bases. CDR3 length: 16 residues. With V trimmed by 2 bases and J by 0 bases, 0 bases remained unmatched. Germline loops: CDR1 MNHEY, CDR2 SVGAGI. CDR3 DNA sequence: TGTGCCAGCAGTTACACAGGGGGCTCTGGGGCCAACGTCCTGACTTTC. This sequence encodes CASSYTGGSGANVLTF.

This clone has only a few counts. The V call is TRBV5-1, the J call TRBJ2-5, with D possibly being TRBD1 or TRBD2 (5 bases each). The germline V and J ends were trimmed by 4 bases and 5 bases, with 18 bases remaining between them. The CDR3 covers 15 residues. Per the germline V gene, CDR1 is SGHRS and CDR2 is YFSETQ. Here the CDR3 reads CASSEGRSSWETQYF. The CDR3 bases are TGCGCCAGCAGCGAGGGACGGAGTAGTTGGGAGACCCAGTACTTC.

The V gene is TRBV5-4, the J gene TRBJ2-4; weak D call: TRBD2 (5 bases). The CDR3 runs to 19 residues. Per germline, CDR1 SGHNT and CDR2 YYREEE (reference sequence). V was trimmed by 3 bases and J by 1 base, leaving 23 bases between them. The CDR3 DNA sequence: TGTGCCAGCAGCTACGACGGATCGGGGTGGCCTACGGCCAAAAACATTCAGTACTTC. Protein sequence: CASSYDGSGWPTAKNIQYF.

The V call is TRBV5-1, the J call TRBJ2-1; D uncertain. The CDR3 spans 14 residues. V lost 7 bases to trimming and J lost 5 bases, with 16 bases between them. Germline CDR1 and CDR2: SGHRS and YFSETQ. The CDR3 DNA reads as TGCGCCAGCCGCTGGGAAAGGATGAACAATGAGCAGTTCTTC. Translating it yields CASRWERMNNEQFF.